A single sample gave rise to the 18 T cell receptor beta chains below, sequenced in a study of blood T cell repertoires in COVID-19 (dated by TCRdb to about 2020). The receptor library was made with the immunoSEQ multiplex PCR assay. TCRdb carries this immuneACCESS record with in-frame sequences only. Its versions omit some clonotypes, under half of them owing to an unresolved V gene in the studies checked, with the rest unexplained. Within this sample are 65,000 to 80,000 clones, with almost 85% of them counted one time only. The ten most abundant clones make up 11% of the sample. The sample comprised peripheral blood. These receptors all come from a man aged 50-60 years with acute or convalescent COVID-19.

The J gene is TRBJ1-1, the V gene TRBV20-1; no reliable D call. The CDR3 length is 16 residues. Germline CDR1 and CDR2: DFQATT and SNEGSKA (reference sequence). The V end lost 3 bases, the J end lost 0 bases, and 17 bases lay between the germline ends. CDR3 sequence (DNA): TGCAGTGCTAGTAAAGTTAACACCTTCATGAACACTGAAGCTTTCTTT. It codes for CSASKVNTFMNTEAFF.

The CDR3 here is CASSDRVGNQPQHF. The CDR3 DNA is TGTGCCAGCAGTGACAGGGTTGGCAATCAGCCCCAGCATTTT. The chain is built from TRBV2 and TRBJ1-5; D is possibly TRBD1 (5 bases). CDR3 length: 14 amino acids. Germline V lookup: CDR1 SNHLY, CDR2 FYNNEI. With 3 bases removed from V and 2 bases from J, the gap between germline ends came to 8 bases.

The CDR3 bases are TGTGCCAGTTCCAGATCAGGGGAGTCGGACATTCAGCCCCAGCATTTT. Its protein is CASSRSGESDIQPQHF. The rearrangement joins TRBV19 to TRBJ1-5; a possible D gene is TRBD1 (6 bases). The CDR3 loop spans 16 amino acids. V was pared by 8 bases and J by 6 bases, with 23 bases between. Germline CDR1 LNHDA, CDR2 SQIVND (reference sequence).

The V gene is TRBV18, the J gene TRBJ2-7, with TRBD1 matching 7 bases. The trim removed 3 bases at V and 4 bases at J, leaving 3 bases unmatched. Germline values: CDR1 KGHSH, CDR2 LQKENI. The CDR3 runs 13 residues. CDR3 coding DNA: TGTGCCAGCTCACCTGAACAGGGGTACGAGCAGTACTTC. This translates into CASSPEQGYEQYF.

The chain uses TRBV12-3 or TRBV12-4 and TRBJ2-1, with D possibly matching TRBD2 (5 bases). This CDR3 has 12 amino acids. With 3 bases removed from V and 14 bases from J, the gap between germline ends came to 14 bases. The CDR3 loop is CASSFGGFREFF. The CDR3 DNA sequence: TGTGCCAGCAGTTTTGGAGGATTTAGGGAGTTCTTC.

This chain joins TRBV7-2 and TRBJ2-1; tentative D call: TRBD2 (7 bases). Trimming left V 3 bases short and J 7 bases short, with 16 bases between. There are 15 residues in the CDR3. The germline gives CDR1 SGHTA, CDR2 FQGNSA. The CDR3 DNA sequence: TGTGCCAGCAGCTTTGGGGGGGGCTTTGGGAATGAGCAGTTCTTC. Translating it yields CASSFGGGFGNEQFF. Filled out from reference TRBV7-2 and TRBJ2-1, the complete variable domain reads GAGVSQSPSNKVTEKGKDVELRCDPISGHTALYWYRQSLGQGLEFLIYFQGNSAPDKSGLPSDRFSAERTGGSVSTLTIQRTQQEDSAVYLCASSFGGGFGNEQFFGPGTRLTVL.

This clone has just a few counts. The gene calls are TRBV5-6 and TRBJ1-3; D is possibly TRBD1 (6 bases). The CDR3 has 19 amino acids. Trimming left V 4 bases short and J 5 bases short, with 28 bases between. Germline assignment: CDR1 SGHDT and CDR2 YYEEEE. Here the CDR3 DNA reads TGTGCCAGCAGCGTTTCGACAGGCCTTAATTGGACTCCTAGAAACACCATATATTTT. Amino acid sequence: CASSVSTGLNWTPRNTIYF.

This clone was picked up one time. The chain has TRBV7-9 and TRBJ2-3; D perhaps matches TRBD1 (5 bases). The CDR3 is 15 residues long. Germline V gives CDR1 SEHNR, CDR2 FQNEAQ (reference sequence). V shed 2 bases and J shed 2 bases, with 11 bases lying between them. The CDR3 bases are TGTGCCAGCAGCTTAATTACAGGATACACAGATACGCAGTATTTT. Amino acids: CASSLITGYTDTQYF.

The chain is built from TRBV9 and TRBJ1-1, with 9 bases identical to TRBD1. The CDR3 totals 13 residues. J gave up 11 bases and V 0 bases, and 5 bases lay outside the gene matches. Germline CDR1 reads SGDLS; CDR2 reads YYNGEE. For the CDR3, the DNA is TGTGCCAGCAGCGTAGAGGGACAGGGTCACGCTTTCTTT. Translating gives CASSVEGQGHAFF.

As DNA, the CDR3 is TGTGCCAGCAGTTTCGGGGGGGCCACAGATACGCAGTATTTT. It codes for CASSFGGATDTQYF. This rearrangement joins TRBV7-2 to TRBJ2-3; 8 nucleotides line up with TRBD2. Trimming took 6 bases from V and 2 from J; bases not matched to a gene: 4. There are 14 residues in the CDR3. CDR1 is SGHTA, CDR2 FQGNSA, per germline.

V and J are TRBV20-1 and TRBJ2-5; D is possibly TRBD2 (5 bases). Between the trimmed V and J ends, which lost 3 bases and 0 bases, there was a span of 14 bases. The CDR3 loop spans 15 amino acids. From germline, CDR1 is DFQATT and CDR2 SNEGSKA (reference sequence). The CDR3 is CSASDSGLHQETQYF. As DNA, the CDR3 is TGCAGTGCTAGTGACTCAGGACTGCACCAAGAGACCCAGTACTTC.

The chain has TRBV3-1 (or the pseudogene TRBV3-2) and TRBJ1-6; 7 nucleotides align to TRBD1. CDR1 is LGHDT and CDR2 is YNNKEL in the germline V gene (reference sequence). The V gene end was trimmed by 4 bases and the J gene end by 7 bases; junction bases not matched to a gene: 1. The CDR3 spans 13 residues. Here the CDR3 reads CASSRDSNSPLHF. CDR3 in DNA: TGTGCCAGCAGCCGGGACAGCAATTCACCCCTCCACTTT.

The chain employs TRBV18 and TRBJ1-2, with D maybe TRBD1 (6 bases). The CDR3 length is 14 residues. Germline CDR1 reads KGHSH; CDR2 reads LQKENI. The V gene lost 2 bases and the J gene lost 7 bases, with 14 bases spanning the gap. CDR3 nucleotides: TGTGCCAGCTCACCATCTTTGGGGGCATCTGGCTACACCTTC. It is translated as CASSPSLGASGYTF.

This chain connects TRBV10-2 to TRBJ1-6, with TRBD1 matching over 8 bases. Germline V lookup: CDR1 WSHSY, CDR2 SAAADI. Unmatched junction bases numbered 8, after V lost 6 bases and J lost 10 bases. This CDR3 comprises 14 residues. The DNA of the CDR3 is TGCGCCAGCAGCTCGGACAGGGTTGGATCACCCCTCCACTTT. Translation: CASSSDRVGSPLHF.

CDR3 DNA: TGCGCCAGCAGCCCAAGCGGGCCGGGGGGACTCACCGGGGAGCTGTTTTTT. It is translated as CASSPSGPGGLTGELFF. The chain joins TRBV5-1 to TRBJ2-2, with TRBD2 identical over 7 bases. CDR1 and CDR2 (germline): SGHRS, YFSETQ. This CDR3 is built from 17 residues. The V segment lost 4 bases and the J segment 4 bases; nucleotides outside the gene matches: 13. Together with reference TRBV5-1 and TRBJ2-2, the CDR3 gives the full variable domain: KAGVTQTPRYLIKTRGQQVTLSCSPISGHRSVSWYQQTPGQGLQFLFEYFSETQRNKGNFPGRFSGRQFSNSRSEMNVSTLELGDSALYLCASSPSGPGGLTGELFFGEGSRLTVL.

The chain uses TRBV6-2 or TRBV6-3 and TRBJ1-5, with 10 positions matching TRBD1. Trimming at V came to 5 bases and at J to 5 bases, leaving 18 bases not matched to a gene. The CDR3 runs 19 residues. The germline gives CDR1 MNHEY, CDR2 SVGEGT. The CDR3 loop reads CASSTPLSGTGVHDQPQHF. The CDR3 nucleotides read TGTGCCAGCAGTACGCCGCTTTCCGGGACAGGGGTCCACGATCAGCCCCAGCATTTT.

CDR3 loop: CASWGSLTSGYNEQFF. CDR3 bases: TGTGCCAGCTGGGGGAGCTTGACTAGCGGATACAATGAGCAGTTCTTC. The chain joins TRBV2 to TRBJ2-1; 9 bases are shared with TRBD2. CDR1 is SNHLY and CDR2 is FYNNEI in the germline V gene. Trimming at V came to 8 bases and at J to 4 bases, leaving 12 bases not matched to a gene. The CDR3 has 16 residues.

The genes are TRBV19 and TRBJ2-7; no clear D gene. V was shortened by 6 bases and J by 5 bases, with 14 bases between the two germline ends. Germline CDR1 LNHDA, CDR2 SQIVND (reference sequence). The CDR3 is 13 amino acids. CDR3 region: CASSLISADEQYF. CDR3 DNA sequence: TGTGCCAGTAGCCTTATAAGCGCCGACGAGCAGTACTTC.